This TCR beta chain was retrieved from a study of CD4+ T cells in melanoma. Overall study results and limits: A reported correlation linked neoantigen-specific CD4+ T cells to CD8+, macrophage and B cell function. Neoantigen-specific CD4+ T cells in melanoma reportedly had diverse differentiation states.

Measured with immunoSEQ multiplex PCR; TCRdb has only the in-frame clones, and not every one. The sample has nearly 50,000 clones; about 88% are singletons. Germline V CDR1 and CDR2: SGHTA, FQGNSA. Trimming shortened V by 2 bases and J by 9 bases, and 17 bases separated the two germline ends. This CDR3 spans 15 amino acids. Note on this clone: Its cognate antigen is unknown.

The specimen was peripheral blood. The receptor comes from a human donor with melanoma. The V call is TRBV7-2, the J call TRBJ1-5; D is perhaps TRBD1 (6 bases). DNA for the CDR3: TGTGCCAGCAGCTTAACAGGGTCGGGGATCACGCCCCAGCATTTT. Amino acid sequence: CASSLTGSGITPQHF.